This passage covers 30 T cell receptor beta chains from one sample sequenced in a study of control samples from healthy donors and cancer patients. Sequencing was performed with immunoSEQ multiplex PCR; in TCRdb, only in-frame clones are kept and a portion is missing. The sample lists about 77,000 clones, almost 95% occurring once. Sample: blood. The receptors were gathered from a woman aged 55-69 years in good health.

This sequence joins TRBV19 and TRBJ2-1, with 7 bases that match TRBD2. This CDR3 spans 15 amino acids. With V trimmed by 0 bases and J by 4 bases, 3 bases remained unmatched. The V gene's germline CDR1 is LNHDA and CDR2 SQIVND (reference sequence). This CDR3 reads CASSIEREVYNEQFF. In DNA, the CDR3 is TGTGCCAGTAGTATAGAACGGGAGGTTTACAATGAGCAGTTCTTC.

The J gene is TRBJ2-3, the V gene TRBV27, with no clear D. The V end lost 4 bases, the J end lost 6 bases, and 17 bases lay between the germline ends. The V gene's germline CDR1 is MNHEY and CDR2 SMNVEV (reference sequence). This CDR3 has 15 amino acids. The CDR3 is CASSSVSAVVDTQYF. The CDR3 DNA sequence: TGTGCCAGCAGTTCCGTCAGCGCGGTGGTGGATACGCAGTATTTT.

This chain links TRBV21-1 with TRBJ1-1. TRBV21-1 corresponds to a pseudogene. The CDR3 is 16 amino acids. The CDR3 loop is CASSKSHLGGDTEAFF. The CDR3 nucleotides read TGTGCCAGCAGCAAATCGCACCTAGGGGGGGACACTGAAGCTTTCTTT.

CDR3 DNA: TGTGCCAGCAGTGTTGAAAGCCCCAGGGGGGCTAACAATGAGCAGTTCTTC. Amino acid sequence: CASSVESPRGANNEQFF. This sequence joins TRBV6-2 or TRBV6-3 and TRBJ2-1, with D possibly TRBD1 on 7 matching bases. V was clipped by 5 bases and J by 5 bases, with 22 bases between them. The CDR3 is 17 residues long. CDR1 MNHEY and CDR2 SVGEGT come from the germline V gene.

This chain uses TRBV3-1 (or the pseudogene TRBV3-2) with TRBJ2-7, with unresolved D. This CDR3 comprises 14 residues. Trimming shortened V by 5 bases and J by 5 bases, and 16 bases separated the two germline ends. Germline-derived CDR1 and CDR2 are LGHDT and YNNKEL (reference sequence). Here the CDR3 DNA reads TGTGCCAGCAGCGACTGGACCGCCAACCACGAGCAGTACTTC. The encoded protein is CASSDWTANHEQYF.

V is TRBV24-1 and J is TRBJ1-1; the D gene is possibly TRBD1 (5 bases). The CDR3 length is 10 residues. Germline CDR1 is KGHDR and CDR2 is SFDVKD. The V and J ends lost 12 bases and 6 bases respectively, with 10 bases between them. The CDR3 DNA reads as TGTGCCCCGAGGGGCCCTGAAGCTTTCTTT. Residues: CAPRGPEAFF.

The table lists this clone with a count of one. The chain is built from TRBV2 and TRBJ1-3; TRBD1 matches at 8 bases. Trimming removed 4 bases from V and 4 bases from J; junction bases left unmatched: 9. The CDR3 spans 16 residues. CDR1 is SNHLY, CDR2 FYNNEI, per germline. CDR3 protein: CASSATNQGAGNTIYF. The CDR3 DNA follows: TGTGCCAGCAGTGCAACCAATCAGGGGGCGGGAAACACCATATATTTT.

V is TRBV11-2 and J is TRBJ1-4; no reliable D call. This CDR3 contains 11 residues. V lost 5 bases and J lost 2, with 0 bases in between. Germline CDR1 is SGHAT and CDR2 is FQNNGV. CDR3 sequence: CASSTNEKLFF. The CDR3 DNA is TGTGCCAGCAGCACTAATGAAAAACTGTTTTTT.

The rearrangement joins TRBV9 to TRBJ1-1; D is undetermined. Between the trimmed V and J ends, which lost 4 bases and 4 bases, there was a span of 11 bases. From germline, CDR1 is SGDLS and CDR2 YYNGEE. The CDR3 runs 13 residues. In nucleotides, the CDR3 is TGTGCCAGCAGCCCTGCCCGGGGCACTGAAGCTTTCTTT. This sequence encodes CASSPARGTEAFF.

CDR3 amino acids: CASMRGQFSYEQYF. The CDR3 nucleotides read TGTGCCAGCATGAGAGGACAGTTCTCCTACGAGCAGTACTTC. This sequence joins TRBV27 and TRBJ2-7, with D possibly TRBD1 on 6 matching bases. V was cut by 7 bases and J by 0 bases, with 13 bases left in between. Germline V gives CDR1 MNHEY, CDR2 SMNVEV (reference sequence). This CDR3 contains 14 residues.

The chain couples TRBV11-2 to TRBJ2-1, with D unresolved. Trimming took 0 bases from V and 6 from J, leaving 6 bases between them. The germline V gene encodes CDR1 SGHAT and CDR2 FQNNGV. CDR3 length: 13 amino acids. CDR3 coding DNA: TGTGCCAGCAGCTTAGATAGGAGCAATGAGCAGTTCTTC. Its translation: CASSLDRSNEQFF.

The chain is built from TRBV29-1 and TRBJ2-3; 13 positions match TRBD2. The trim removed 7 bases at V and 4 bases at J, leaving 8 bases unmatched. The germline gives CDR1 SQVTM, CDR2 ANQGSEA. This CDR3 region has 15 residues. In DNA form, the CDR3 reads TGCAGCGCTGGACTAGCGGGAGACTTCCCAGATACGCAGTATTTT. Protein product: CSAGLAGDFPDTQYF.

This chain uses TRBV10-3 with TRBJ1-2; D not resolved. Germline CDR1 reads ENHRY; CDR2 reads SYGVKD. The CDR3 runs 15 residues. Trimming shortened V by 2 bases and J by 2 bases, and 12 bases separated the two germline ends. CDR3 region: CAISETTPSNYGYTF. In DNA, the CDR3 is TGTGCCATCAGTGAGACGACACCCTCAAACTATGGCTACACCTTC.

The rearrangement joins TRBV30 to TRBJ1-2; 7 bases are shared with TRBD1. V was pared by 5 bases and J by 4 bases, with 1 base of the junction left unmatched. Germline values: CDR1 GTSNPN, CDR2 SVGIG (reference sequence). The length of the CDR3 is 11 residues. DNA of the CDR3: TGTGCCTGGGACAGGGTCTATGGCTACACCTTC. It is translated as CAWDRVYGYTF.

The gene calls are TRBV10-3 and TRBJ1-1; D gene unclear. Trimming pared 10 bases from V and 1 base from J, leaving 7 bases between. This CDR3 region has 11 residues. CDR1 ENHRY and CDR2 SYGVKD come from the germline V gene. The CDR3 nucleotides are TGTGCCACCGAAGAGAACACTGAAGCTTTCTTT. Protein sequence: CATEENTEAFF.

This chain connects TRBV6-5 to TRBJ1-1, with D unclear. CDR3 size: 16 residues. The V and J ends lost 1 base and 5 bases respectively, with 17 bases between them. Per germline, CDR1 MNHEY and CDR2 SVGAGI. The CDR3 bases are TGTGCCAGCAGTTACTTCACAGTCGGAGGGTTAACTGAAGCTTTCTTT. Translating it yields CASSYFTVGGLTEAFF.

This clone was recorded only once. This chain connects TRBV7-6 to TRBJ1-3, with D uncertain. V lost 1 base to trimming and J lost 4 bases, with 14 bases between them. Germline V gene data show CDR1 as SGHVS and CDR2 as FNYEAQ. The CDR3 is made up of 16 amino acids. This CDR3 is CASSLGGLMAGNTIYF. The CDR3, as DNA: TGTGCCAGCAGCTTAGGGGGTCTAATGGCCGGAAACACCATATATTTT.

The V call is TRBV28, the J call TRBJ1-3; D remains ambiguous. Trimming stripped 8 bases from V and 2 bases from J, with 10 bases between. The CDR3 sequence is 13 residues long. Looked up from germline, CDR1 is MDHEN and CDR2 is SYDVKM. CDR3 protein: CASLDRAGNTIYF. CDR3 DNA: TGTGCCAGCCTAGACCGAGCTGGAAACACCATATATTTT. The variable domain in full, with the rest retrieved from reference TRBV28 and TRBJ1-3, is DVKVTQSSRYLVKRTGEKVFLECVQDMDHENMFWYRQDPGLGLRLIYFSYDVKMKEKGDIPEGYSVSREKKERFSLILESASTNQTSMYLCASLDRAGNTIYFGEGSWLTVV.

This chain connects TRBV4-3 to TRBJ2-5; 7 positions match TRBD2. With 0 bases clipped from V and 3 bases from J, the junction kept 7 bases outside the gene matches. Germline V gives CDR1 LGHNA, CDR2 YSLEER. This CDR3 region has 16 residues. The DNA of the CDR3 is TGCGCCAGCAGCCAAGACATCGGGGGGAGTAAAGAGACCCAGTACTTC. Translated: CASSQDIGGSKETQYF.

The V gene is TRBV7-6, the J gene TRBJ2-7; TRBD1 matches at 9 bases. The CDR3 has 15 amino acids. With V trimmed by 5 bases and J by 1 base, 6 bases remained unmatched. Germline CDR1 is SGHVS and CDR2 is FNYEAQ. The chain's CDR3 is CASSPDRGGSYEQYF. Written as DNA, the CDR3 is TGTGCCAGCAGCCCGGACAGGGGTGGGTCCTACGAGCAGTACTTC.

The chain couples TRBV4-3 to TRBJ2-1; 9 nucleotides align to TRBD2. This CDR3 has 16 amino acids. Germline assignment: CDR1 LGHNA and CDR2 YSLEER. With 2 bases clipped from V and 7 bases from J, the junction kept 9 bases outside the gene matches. The CDR3 loop reads CASSQQSTSGRNEQFF. The CDR3, as DNA: TGCGCCAGCAGCCAACAATCGACTAGCGGACGAAATGAGCAGTTCTTC.

The chain combines TRBV28 with TRBJ1-2, with D hard to call. The CDR3 has 17 residues. V was trimmed by 6 bases and J by 3 bases, leaving 23 bases between them. Germline lookup yields CDR1 MDHEN and CDR2 SYDVKM. In DNA, the CDR3 is TGTGCCAGCAGAACCTCGAATCTCCGGCAGTCGTACTATGGCTACACCTTC. Residues: CASRTSNLRQSYYGYTF.

The chain combines TRBV5-1 with TRBJ2-3, with D perhaps matching TRBD1 (5 bases). The CDR3 is made up of 14 amino acids. Per the germline V gene, CDR1 is SGHRS and CDR2 is YFSETQ. V shed 3 bases and J shed 0 bases, with 8 bases lying between them. CDR3 residues: CASSWTSSTDTQYF. In nucleotides, the CDR3 is TGCGCCAGCAGCTGGACATCTAGCACAGATACGCAGTATTTT.

Notes on this clone: At one end, the junction sequence differs from germline, possibly due to a read error. The chain combines TRBV19 with TRBJ2-7; D call uncertain. Germline V gene lookup returns CDR1 LNHDA and CDR2 SQIVND (reference sequence). CDR3 length equals 13 residues. The CDR3 DNA reads as TGTGCCAGTAGTGAAAGGGCTTCCTGCGAGCAGTACTTC. Its translation: CASSERASCEQYF.

This clone was detected only a few times. The chain links TRBV9 to TRBJ2-1; 12 bases agree with TRBD2. CDR3 length equals 16 residues. V lost 4 bases to trimming and J lost 8 bases; unmatched junction nucleotides: 10. Germline V gene sequence: CDR1 SGDLS, CDR2 YYNGEE. The CDR3 DNA follows: TGTGCCAGCAGCCCCGGGCTAGCGGGAGGGTTGGATGAGCAGTTCTTC. It translates to CASSPGLAGGLDEQFF.

In regard to this clone: The junction departs from germline at one end; a sequencing error may be responsible. The chain joins TRBV30 to TRBJ2-1; D may match TRBD1 or TRBD2 (5 bases each). There are 11 residues in the CDR3. CDR1 and CDR2 (germline): GTSNPN, SVGIG (reference sequence). CDR3 sequence (DNA): TGTGCCGGGAGTCTCAGGGATGAGCAGTTCTTC. This sequence encodes CAGSLRDEQFF.

The chain employs TRBV24-1 and TRBJ2-7; no definite D call. The CDR3 consists of 13 residues. CDR1 is KGHDR and CDR2 is SFDVKD in the germline V gene. V was shortened by 2 bases and J by 3 bases, with 7 bases between the two germline ends. CDR3 amino acids: CATSDSRSYEQYF. For the CDR3, the DNA is TGTGCCACCAGTGATTCTCGGAGCTACGAGCAGTACTTC.

The J gene is TRBJ2-2, the V gene TRBV5-1; D is ambiguous. The CDR3 spans 15 residues. Trimming pared 6 bases from V and 7 bases from J, leaving 19 bases between. Germline V gives CDR1 SGHRS, CDR2 YFSETQ. CDR3 loop: CASKLRSRDDGELFF. CDR3 bases: TGCGCCAGCAAGCTTCGGAGCAGAGACGACGGGGAGCTGTTTTTT.

This chain connects TRBV28 to TRBJ1-1, with 10 bases identical to TRBD1. Germline loops: CDR1 MDHEN, CDR2 SYDVKM. This CDR3 is built from 15 residues. Trimming took 4 bases from V and 3 from J; bases not matched to a gene: 5. CDR3 amino acids: CASSSRDRGYTEAFF. Written as DNA, the CDR3 is TGTGCCAGCAGTTCTCGGGACAGGGGTTACACTGAAGCTTTCTTT.

The V gene is TRBV18, the J gene TRBJ2-7; no clear D gene. The CDR3 spans 13 residues. The V end lost 2 bases, the J end lost 2 bases, and 7 bases lay between the germline ends. The germline V gene has CDR1 KGHSH and CDR2 LQKENI. DNA of the CDR3: TGTGCCAGCTCACCAGGGCCAACCTACGAGCAGTACTTC. Its protein product is CASSPGPTYEQYF.